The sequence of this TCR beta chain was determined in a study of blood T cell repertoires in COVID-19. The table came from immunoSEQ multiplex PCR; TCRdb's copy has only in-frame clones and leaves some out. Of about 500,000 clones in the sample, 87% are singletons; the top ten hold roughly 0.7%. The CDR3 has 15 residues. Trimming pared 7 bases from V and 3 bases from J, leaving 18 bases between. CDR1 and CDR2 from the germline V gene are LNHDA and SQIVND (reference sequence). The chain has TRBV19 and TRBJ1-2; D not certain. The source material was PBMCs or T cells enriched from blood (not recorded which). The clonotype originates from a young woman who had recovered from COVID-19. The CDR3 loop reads CASNTVAGEYYGYTF. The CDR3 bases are TGTGCCAGTAACACTGTGGCTGGAGAATACTATGGCTACACCTTC.